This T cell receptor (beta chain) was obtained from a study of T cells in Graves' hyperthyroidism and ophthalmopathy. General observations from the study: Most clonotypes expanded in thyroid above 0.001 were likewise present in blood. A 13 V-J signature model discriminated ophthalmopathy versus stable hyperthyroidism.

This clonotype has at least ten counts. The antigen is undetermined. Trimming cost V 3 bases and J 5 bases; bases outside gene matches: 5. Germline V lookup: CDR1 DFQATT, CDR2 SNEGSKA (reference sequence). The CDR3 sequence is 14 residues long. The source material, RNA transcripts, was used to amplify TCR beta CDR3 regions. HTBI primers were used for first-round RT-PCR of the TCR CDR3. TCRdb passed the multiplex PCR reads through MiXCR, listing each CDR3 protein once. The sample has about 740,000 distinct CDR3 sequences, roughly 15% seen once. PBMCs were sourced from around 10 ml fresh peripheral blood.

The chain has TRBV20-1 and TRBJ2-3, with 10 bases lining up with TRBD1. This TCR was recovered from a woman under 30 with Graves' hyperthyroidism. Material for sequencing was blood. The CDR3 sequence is CSARKTGGVDTQYF. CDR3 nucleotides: TGCAGTGCTAGGAAGACAGGGGGCGTAGATACGCAGTATTTT.